The 3 T cell receptor beta chains reported below all come from one sample, sequenced in a study of blood T cell repertoires in COVID-19. Measured with immunoSEQ multiplex PCR; TCRdb has only the in-frame clones, and not every one. In the table there are 120,000 to 150,000 clones, 75% to 85% of which are singletons. The sequencing sample was made of peripheral blood. Receptor source: a woman between 50 and 59 years old with acute or convalescent COVID-19.

The chain employs TRBV10-3 and TRBJ2-3; 9 bases line up with TRBD1. The CDR3 is made up of 15 amino acids. With V trimmed by 7 bases and J by 1 base, 6 bases remained unmatched. The germline gives CDR1 ENHRY, CDR2 SYGVKD. The chain's CDR3 is CAINLDRGGTDTQYF. In DNA form, the CDR3 reads TGTGCCATCAATCTGGACAGGGGAGGCACAGATACGCAGTATTTT.

This clone was detected only once. The chain recombines TRBV27 with TRBJ1-5; D ambiguous. Trimming stripped 8 bases from V and 5 bases from J, with 10 bases between. This CDR3 region has 12 residues. From germline, CDR1 is MNHEY and CDR2 SMNVEV (reference sequence). The CDR3 loop reads CASGQRDQPQHF. CDR3 nucleotides: TGTGCCAGCGGCCAGCGGGATCAGCCCCAGCATTTT.

The chain combines TRBV9 with TRBJ1-1, with D hard to call. The CDR3 covers 13 residues. Germline V gene lookup returns CDR1 SGDLS and CDR2 YYNGEE. The V end lost 0 bases, the J end lost 1 base, and 4 bases lay between the germline ends. The CDR3 region has the DNA TGTGCCAGCAGCGTAGGAGAGAACACTGAAGCTTTCTTT. Protein product: CASSVGENTEAFF.